These 14 T cell receptor beta chains were all obtained from the same sample, sequenced in a study of cytomegalovirus exposure and HLA in healthy donors. The repertoire was sequenced with immunoSEQ multiplex PCR; TCRdb's copy has only in-frame clones and lacks some. The table records under 50,000 clones, 94% of them present only once. The sequencing sample was made of PBMCs. The receptor source for this set is a woman aged 18-29 years in good health and CMV-seropositive.

This clone was seen a handful of times. The rearrangement links TRBV6-1 to TRBJ1-6; 8 nucleotides match TRBD1. Germline CDR1 MNHNS, CDR2 SASEGT. The CDR3 is 15 amino acids. V shed 1 base, J shed 7 bases, and the junction held 3 bases outside the gene matches. The CDR3 sequence is CASSEEAGGNSPLHF. The CDR3 DNA follows: TGTGCCAGCAGTGAAGAGGCAGGGGGCAATTCACCCCTCCACTTT.

This chain links TRBV28 with TRBJ2-7; D possibly corresponds to TRBD1 (5 bases). This CDR3 region has 12 residues. Germline V CDR1 and CDR2: MDHEN, SYDVKM. V gave up 3 bases and J gave up 6 bases, with 9 bases separating them. CDR3 loop: CASSLTVIEQYF. Written as DNA, the CDR3 is TGTGCCAGCAGTTTGACAGTTATCGAGCAGTACTTC.

The chain couples TRBV5-1 to TRBJ1-3, with 12 bases identical to TRBD1. The CDR3 loop spans 16 amino acids. Trimming cost V 4 bases and J 0 bases; bases outside gene matches: 2. Germline CDR1 SGHRS, CDR2 YFSETQ. As DNA, the CDR3 is TGCGCCAGCAGCGGGACAGGGGGCGGCTCTGGAAACACCATATATTTT. Protein sequence: CASSGTGGGSGNTIYF. The full variable domain, in which reference TRBV5-1 and TRBJ1-3 provide the parts outside the CDR3, is KAGVTQTPRYLIKTRGQQVTLSCSPISGHRSVSWYQQTPGQGLQFLFEYFSETQRNKGNFPGRFSGRQFSNSRSEMNVSTLELGDSALYLCASSGTGGGSGNTIYFGEGSWLTVV.

V usage is TRBV7-3 and J usage is TRBJ2-1; 10 positions match TRBD1. CDR3 length: 17 amino acids. V shed 1 base and J 1 base; nucleotides not matched to a gene: 4. Germline CDR1 reads SGHTA; CDR2 reads FQGTGA. The chain's CDR3 is CASSLRSGQGSYNEQFF. The CDR3, as DNA: TGTGCCAGCAGCTTAAGGTCGGGACAGGGGTCCTACAATGAGCAGTTCTTC.

This sequence joins TRBV7-8 and TRBJ2-7; 7 bases are a match to TRBD1. Germline V gene sequence: CDR1 SGHVS, CDR2 FQNEAQ. V shed 5 bases, J shed 1 base, and the junction held 14 bases outside the gene matches. The CDR3 length is 17 residues. The CDR3 loop is CASSPDEPGQRSYEQYF. In DNA form, the CDR3 reads TGTGCCAGCAGCCCGGACGAACCGGGACAGAGGTCCTACGAGCAGTACTTC.

Comment on this clone: Germline and junction disagree at one end, which may indicate a read error. The chain links TRBV7-7 to TRBJ2-1, with TRBD2 identical over 13 bases. This CDR3 is 15 amino acids long. Germline CDR1 is SSHAT and CDR2 is FNYEAQ (reference sequence). CDR3 in DNA: TGTGCTAGCAGCCCCGGACTAGCGGGAGTTCATGAGCAGTTCTTC. Translation: CASSPGLAGVHEQFF.

Notes on this clone: An end of the junction differs from the germline gene, which may be a read error. CDR3 loop: CASSLEPGDGEAFF. CDR3 DNA: TGTGCCAGCAGCCTAGAGCCAGGGGACGGTGAAGCTTTCTTT. This chain connects TRBV11-2 to TRBJ1-1; D may be TRBD1 (6 bases). Germline CDR1 and CDR2: SGHAT and FQNNGV. This CDR3 comprises 14 residues.

This chain links TRBV6-4 with TRBJ2-3, with TRBD2 matching 7 bases. After removal of 5 bases from V and 2 bases from J, the junction contained 1 base not matched to a gene. Germline loops: CDR1 MRHNA, CDR2 SNTAGT. The CDR3 length is 13 residues. The CDR3 spells CASSTSATDTQYF. The CDR3 DNA sequence: TGTGCCAGCAGTACTAGCGCCACAGATACGCAGTATTTT.

The chain couples TRBV27 to TRBJ2-7; TRBD2 matches at 7 bases. J gave up 2 bases and V 1 base, and 14 bases lay outside the gene matches. In germline, CDR1 is MNHEY, CDR2 SMNVEV (reference sequence). The CDR3 contains 18 residues. CDR3: CASSLLGPGRERAYEQYF. DNA of the CDR3: TGTGCCAGCAGTTTATTAGGGCCGGGGCGGGAGCGAGCCTACGAGCAGTACTTC.

This clone was seen once. This chain joins TRBV5-4 and TRBJ2-7; 7 nucleotides agree with TRBD2. Trimming at V came to 4 bases and at J to 6 bases, leaving 10 bases not matched to a gene. The germline V gene encodes CDR1 SGHNT and CDR2 YYREEE (reference sequence). The CDR3 sequence is 14 residues long. Here the CDR3 DNA reads TGTGCCAGCAGCGGGACTAACCTAGCCGGCGAGCAGTACTTC. Its translation is CASSGTNLAGEQYF.

This clone has only one observation. V usage is TRBV19 and J usage is TRBJ2-2, with a tentative D call TRBD2 (7 bases). Germline V CDR1 and CDR2: LNHDA, SQIVND (reference sequence). The CDR3 covers 15 residues. V was pared by 6 bases and J by 3 bases, with 14 bases between. CDR3 region: CASRVGGADTGELFF. The CDR3 DNA follows: TGTGCCAGTAGAGTAGGGGGGGCTGACACCGGGGAGCTGTTTTTT.

J is TRBJ2-7 and V is TRBV4-3; 13 positions agree with TRBD2. V gave up 4 bases and J gave up 3 bases; unmatched junction bases: 3. The CDR3 is made up of 15 amino acids. CDR1 is LGHNA, CDR2 YSLEER, per germline. The DNA for the CDR3 is TGCGCCAGCAGCCTGGGACTAGCGGGGATCTACGAGCAGTACTTC. Amino acid sequence: CASSLGLAGIYEQYF.

The chain recombines TRBV10-3 with TRBJ1-6; 8 nucleotides match TRBD1. CDR1 ENHRY and CDR2 SYGVKD come from the germline V gene. Trimming at V came to 6 bases and at J to 6 bases, leaving 7 bases not matched to a gene. The CDR3 runs 15 residues. The CDR3, as DNA: TGTGCCATCAGGGCGGGACAGGAATCTAATTCACCCCTCCACTTT. Translating it yields CAIRAGQESNSPLHF.

The J gene is TRBJ2-7, the V gene TRBV28; tentatively, D is TRBD2 (7 bases). The V gene's germline CDR1 is MDHEN and CDR2 SYDVKM. This CDR3 is built from 17 residues. The V and J ends lost 5 bases and 0 bases respectively, with 20 bases between them. The CDR3 loop is CASSTPRGGSSSYEQYF. CDR3 bases: TGTGCCAGCAGTACCCCTAGGGGGGGTTCGAGCTCCTACGAGCAGTACTTC.